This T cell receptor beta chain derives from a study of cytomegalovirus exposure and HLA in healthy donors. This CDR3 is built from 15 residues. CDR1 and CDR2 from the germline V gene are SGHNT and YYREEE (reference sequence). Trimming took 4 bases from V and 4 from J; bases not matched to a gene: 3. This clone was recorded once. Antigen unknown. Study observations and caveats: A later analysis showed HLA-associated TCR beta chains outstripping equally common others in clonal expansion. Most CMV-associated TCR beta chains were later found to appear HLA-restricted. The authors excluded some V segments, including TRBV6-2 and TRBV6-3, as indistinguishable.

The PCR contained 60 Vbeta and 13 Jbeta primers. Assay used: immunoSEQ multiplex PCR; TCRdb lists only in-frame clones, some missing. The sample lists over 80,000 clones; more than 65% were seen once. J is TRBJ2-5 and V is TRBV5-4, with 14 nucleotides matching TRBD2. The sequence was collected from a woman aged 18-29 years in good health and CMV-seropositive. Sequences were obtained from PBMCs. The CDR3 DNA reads TGTGCCAGCAGCAGGACTAGCGGGAGGTTAGAGACCCAGTACTTC. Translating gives CASSRTSGRLETQYF. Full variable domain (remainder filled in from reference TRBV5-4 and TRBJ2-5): ETGVTQSPTHLIKTRGQQVTLRCSSQSGHNTVSWYQQALGQGPQFIFQYYREEENGRGNFPPRFSGLQFPNYSSELNVNALELDDSALYLCASSRTSGRLETQYFGPGTRLLVL.